The 32 T cell receptor beta chains in this list originate from one sample, sequenced in a study of persistence of HIV-infected CD4 T cells. The immunoSEQ assay was version 4, run in survey mode. Assay: immunoSEQ multiplex PCR; the TCRdb copy retains only in-frame clones and omits some. The repertoire holds about 30,000 clones, with around 70% as singletons. For these TCRs, the target antigens are not known. An overlapping HIV-1 Gag peptide pool stimulated these cells at about 0.9 ug/peptide/mL. CD4+ T cells upregulating both CD40 ligand and CD69 were sorted as responding cells. The specimen comprised CD4+ T cells sorted from PBMCs after approximately 18-hour stimulation, sampled from a patient who received antiretroviral therapy. The receptor set was obtained from an adult man with HIV who was CMV-seropositive.

The chain employs TRBV7-9 and TRBJ1-1; no reliable D call. The CDR3 runs 13 residues. Germline V lookup: CDR1 SEHNR, CDR2 FQNEAQ (reference sequence). The germline V and J ends were trimmed by 4 bases and 4 bases, with 10 bases remaining between them. Here the CDR3 reads CASSWEARTEAFF. As DNA, the CDR3 is TGTGCCAGCAGCTGGGAGGCTCGCACTGAAGCTTTCTTT.

The CDR3 is CASSPTGMGTEAFF. The DNA for the CDR3 is TGTGCCAGCAGTCCAACAGGAATGGGCACTGAAGCTTTCTTT. The rearrangement uses TRBV27 and TRBJ1-1; TRBD1 might be the D (5 bases). This CDR3 is built from 14 residues. Germline V gene lookup returns CDR1 MNHEY and CDR2 SMNVEV (reference sequence). Trimming stripped 5 bases from V and 4 bases from J, with 14 bases between.

The chain is built from TRBV3-1 (or the pseudogene TRBV3-2) and TRBJ2-3; perhaps D is TRBD1 or TRBD2 (7 bases each). In germline, CDR1 is LGHDT, CDR2 YNNKEL (reference sequence). V was shortened by 4 bases and J by 3 bases, with 14 bases between the two germline ends. The CDR3 totals 15 residues. The CDR3 spells CASSLSGGGTDTQYF. Written as DNA, the CDR3 is TGTGCCAGCAGCCTCTCAGGGGGGGGTACAGATACGCAGTATTTT.

This rearrangement joins TRBV29-1 to TRBJ2-2; D may be TRBD2 (6 bases). This CDR3 is built from 15 residues. Germline values: CDR1 SQVTM, CDR2 ANQGSEA. With 4 bases removed from V and 0 bases from J, the gap between germline ends came to 12 bases. CDR3 DNA: TGCAGCGTTGCAGGAGGGTACGCGAACACCGGGGAGCTGTTTTTT. Translated: CSVAGGYANTGELFF.

V is TRBV9 and J is TRBJ2-3; TRBD1 matches at 8 bases. The CDR3 length is 16 residues. J was trimmed by 0 bases and V by 2 bases; bases with no gene match: 5. The germline V gene encodes CDR1 SGDLS and CDR2 YYNGEE. CDR3 region: CASSVQGARSTDTQYF. CDR3 in DNA: TGTGCCAGCAGCGTGCAGGGGGCACGGAGCACAGATACGCAGTATTTT.

The J gene is TRBJ1-4, the V gene TRBV9; D perhaps matches TRBD1 (6 bases). Deletions cut 0 bases from V and 5 bases from J, with 11 bases between. The CDR3 extends over 15 amino acids. CDR1 SGDLS and CDR2 YYNGEE come from the germline V gene. DNA of the CDR3: TGTGCCAGCAGCGTAGAGACAGGTCGAAATGAAAAACTGTTTTTT. It translates to CASSVETGRNEKLFF.

V gene TRBV24-1 combines with J gene TRBJ2-1; 8 positions match TRBD1. The V gene's germline CDR1 is KGHDR and CDR2 SFDVKD. This CDR3 has 15 amino acids. With V trimmed by 3 bases and J by 2 bases, 2 bases remained unmatched. The CDR3 reads CATSDDRGPYNEQFF. The CDR3 region has the DNA TGTGCCACCAGTGATGACAGGGGTCCCTACAATGAGCAGTTCTTC.

V gene TRBV18 combines with J gene TRBJ1-6, with D hard to call. Germline CDR1 KGHSH, CDR2 LQKENI. The CDR3 is 14 amino acids. Between the trimmed V and J ends, which lost 2 bases and 7 bases, there was a span of 9 bases. CDR3 sequence (DNA): TGTGCCAGCTCACCAAGTAAGGGAAATTCACCCCTCCACTTT. Its translation: CASSPSKGNSPLHF.

The rearrangement uses TRBV5-5 and TRBJ1-5; D is ambiguous. Germline V lookup: CDR1 SGHKS, CDR2 YYEKEE (reference sequence). The CDR3 is 14 amino acids. V gave up 4 bases and J gave up 2 bases, with 10 bases separating them. Here the CDR3 DNA reads TGTGCCAGCAGCCCCCAGCGGGGCAATCAGCCCCAGCATTTT. It encodes CASSPQRGNQPQHF.

J is TRBJ2-6 and V is TRBV24-1; D might be TRBD1 (7 bases). The length of the CDR3 is 17 residues. V lost 1 base and J 2 bases, leaving 11 bases between the germline ends. Germline V gene data show CDR1 as KGHDR and CDR2 as SFDVKD. The DNA for the CDR3 is TGTGCCACCAGTGATTTCGCAGGGGGGCCTGGGGCCAACGTCCTGACTTTC. Translation: CATSDFAGGPGANVLTF.

The chain joins TRBV24-1 to TRBJ1-4; 11 bases fit TRBD1. The CDR3 sequence is 14 residues long. With V trimmed by 6 bases and J by 6 bases, 2 bases remained unmatched. CDR1 is KGHDR, CDR2 SFDVKD, per germline. The CDR3 nucleotides read TGTGCCACCAGTCGGACAGGGGGCGATGAAAAACTGTTTTTT. Protein: CATSRTGGDEKLFF.

In this sample, this clone turned up a few times. The rearrangement uses TRBV2 and TRBJ1-2; possible D gene TRBD1, 5 bases. The CDR3 covers 13 residues. Deletions cut 2 bases from V and 4 bases from J, with 8 bases between. Germline V CDR1 and CDR2: SNHLY, FYNNEI. The CDR3 reads CASSEQGSYGYTF. CDR3 coding DNA: TGTGCCAGCAGTGAACAGGGAAGCTATGGCTACACCTTC.

This clone was detected once. V is TRBV5-1 and J is TRBJ2-3; D possibly corresponds to TRBD1 (6 bases). Trimming removed 0 bases from V and 2 bases from J, with 10 bases in between. Per germline, CDR1 SGHRS and CDR2 YFSETQ. CDR3 length equals 15 residues. The CDR3 DNA reads as TGCGCCAGCAGCTTGGATGGACAGTTCACAGATACGCAGTATTTT. Protein product: CASSLDGQFTDTQYF.

V is TRBV5-4 and J is TRBJ1-2, with TRBD1 matching over 7 bases. Germline CDR1 and CDR2: SGHNT and YYREEE (reference sequence). With V trimmed by 3 bases and J by 6 bases, 8 bases remained unmatched. The CDR3 is 14 amino acids. The DNA of the CDR3 is TGTGCCAGCAGCTCGGACAGGTCTAGTCATGGCTACACCTTC. Translated: CASSSDRSSHGYTF.

The chain recombines TRBV7-2 with TRBJ1-3; D uncertain. V gave up 7 bases and J gave up 6 bases, with 13 bases separating them. The CDR3 totals 13 residues. Germline lookup yields CDR1 SGHTA and CDR2 FQGNSA. The CDR3 DNA is TGTGCCAGCACACGGAAGGGTGCAAACACCATATATTTT. Translation gives CASTRKGANTIYF.

The chain carries TRBV7-2 and TRBJ1-3, with a possible D match to TRBD1 (5 bases). The germline V gene has CDR1 SGHTA and CDR2 FQGNSA. The CDR3 has 15 amino acids. V lost 5 bases, J lost 9 bases, and 20 bases lay in between. The chain's CDR3 is CASSPGPGLLSTIYF. The CDR3 DNA reads as TGTGCCAGCAGCCCGGGACCAGGGCTGCTGAGCACCATATATTTT.

V and J are TRBV5-4 and TRBJ1-2, with 9 bases matching TRBD1. Unmatched junction bases numbered 6, after V lost 4 bases and J lost 2 bases. Germline V gene data show CDR1 as SGHNT and CDR2 as YYREEE (reference sequence). The CDR3 is made up of 15 amino acids. The CDR3 here is CASSPRTGVNYGYTF. CDR3 DNA: TGTGCCAGCAGCCCGCGGACAGGGGTGAACTATGGCTACACCTTC.

This chain uses TRBV6-6 with TRBJ2-7, with 11 bases fitting TRBD2. V dropped 8 bases and J dropped 5; count of bases not matched to a gene: 8. The germline gives CDR1 MNHNY, CDR2 SVGAGI (reference sequence). CDR3 length: 14 residues. CDR3 nucleotides: TGTGCCAGCTTACTAGCGGGGGTTTCGCACGAGCAGTACTTC. Encoded protein: CASLLAGVSHEQYF.

The rearrangement joins TRBV18 to TRBJ1-3, with D uncertain. Germline-derived CDR1 and CDR2 are KGHSH and LQKENI. CDR3 length: 13 residues. V was clipped by 1 base and J by 10 bases, with 11 bases between them. The CDR3 DNA follows: TGTGCCAGCTCACCACAGCCCGAGGCAACCATATATTTT. It yields the protein CASSPQPEATIYF.

This rearrangement joins TRBV28 to TRBJ2-7; D might be TRBD2 (5 bases). CDR1 and CDR2 (germline): MDHEN, SYDVKM. Trimming removed 7 bases from V and 5 bases from J, with 12 bases in between. This CDR3 comprises 12 residues. CDR3 in amino acids: CASMTGNHEQYF. The CDR3 bases are TGTGCCAGCATGACGGGAAACCACGAGCAGTACTTC. Complete variable domain (other parts from reference TRBV28 and TRBJ2-7): DVKVTQSSRYLVKRTGEKVFLECVQDMDHENMFWYRQDPGLGLRLIYFSYDVKMKEKGDIPEGYSVSREKKERFSLILESASTNQTSMYLCASMTGNHEQYFGPGTRLTVT.

The genes are TRBV2 and TRBJ2-2; D uncertain. Per germline, CDR1 SNHLY and CDR2 FYNNEI. This CDR3 has 12 residues. Trimming removed 1 base from V and 16 bases from J, with 13 bases in between. Here the CDR3 reads CASSEGAPRRFF. In nucleotides, the CDR3 is TGTGCCAGCAGTGAAGGGGCTCCCCGGAGGTTTTTT.

The chain has TRBV6-6 and TRBJ1-5, with D possibly matching TRBD1 (6 bases). The CDR3 is 16 residues long. Germline CDR1 reads MNHNY; CDR2 reads SVGAGI (reference sequence). V was shortened by 6 bases and J by 1 base, with 16 bases between the two germline ends. The CDR3 loop is CASRLTQGLSNQPQHF. The CDR3, as DNA: TGTGCCAGCAGACTTACACAGGGCCTCAGCAATCAGCCCCAGCATTTT.

The V gene is TRBV5-4, the J gene TRBJ2-5; TRBD2 matches at 16 bases. Trimming removed 3 bases from V and 5 bases from J; junction bases left unmatched: 7. This CDR3 spans 17 amino acids. Germline assignment: CDR1 SGHNT and CDR2 YYREEE (reference sequence). The CDR3 DNA follows: TGTGCCAGCAGCTCCGGGACTAGCGGGGGGGCCGGCGAGACCCAGTACTTC. Translation: CASSSGTSGGAGETQYF.

The rearrangement uses TRBV5-1 and TRBJ1-5; D is possibly TRBD1 (5 bases). V lost 0 bases and J lost 2, with 21 bases in between. Germline loops: CDR1 SGHRS, CDR2 YFSETQ. The CDR3 consists of 19 residues. The DNA for the CDR3 is TGCGCCAGCAGCTTGGGTCCTTTTGGGGGGGAGGAAGGCAATCAGCCCCAGCATTTT. The encoded protein is CASSLGPFGGEEGNQPQHF.

The chain joins TRBV2 to TRBJ2-7, with a possible D match to TRBD2 (6 bases). The CDR3 has 15 residues. V gave up 5 bases and J gave up 0 bases, with 14 bases separating them. Germline CDR1 reads SNHLY; CDR2 reads FYNNEI. The CDR3 sequence: CASSWGLPSSYEQYF. In DNA form, the CDR3 reads TGTGCCAGCAGTTGGGGACTTCCGAGCTCCTACGAGCAGTACTTC.

This clone was counted only a few times. The chain has TRBV3-1 (or the pseudogene TRBV3-2) and TRBJ2-7; D remains ambiguous. In germline, CDR1 is LGHDT, CDR2 YNNKEL (reference sequence). The CDR3 spans 13 residues. Trimming shortened V by 4 bases and J by 3 bases, and 10 bases separated the two germline ends. For the CDR3, the DNA is TGTGCCAGCAGCCCCCCACCGCACTACGAGCAGTACTTC. It specifies CASSPPPHYEQYF.

The chain joins TRBV5-1 to TRBJ1-2; 7 bases line up with TRBD1. The CDR3 is 15 amino acids. CDR1 and CDR2 (germline): SGHRS, YFSETQ. V gave up 1 base and J gave up 6 bases; unmatched junction bases: 9. CDR3 region: CASSLTLTGSHGYTF. The CDR3 coding sequence is TGCGCCAGCAGCTTGACCCTGACAGGGAGCCATGGCTACACCTTC.

This clone was found a few times. The V call is TRBV2, the J call TRBJ1-1, with D possibly TRBD1 on 5 matching bases. Germline CDR1 SNHLY, CDR2 FYNNEI. The V gene lost 6 bases and the J gene lost 5 bases, with 19 bases spanning the gap. This CDR3 is built from 15 residues. CDR3 sequence: CASRGRTGVGTEAFF. The CDR3 coding sequence is TGTGCCAGCAGGGGAAGGACGGGGGTGGGGACTGAAGCTTTCTTT. Looking up the rest from reference TRBV2 and TRBJ1-1 gives the full variable domain: EPEVTQTPSHQVTQMGQEVILRCVPISNHLYFYWYRQILGQKVEFLVSFYNNEISEKSEIFDDQFSVERPDGSNFTLKIRSTKLEDSAMYFCASRGRTGVGTEAFFGQGTRLTVV.

The chain combines TRBV3-1 (or the pseudogene TRBV3-2) with TRBJ1-1, with unresolved D. Trimming pared 1 base from V and 1 base from J, leaving 4 bases between. CDR1 and CDR2 (germline): LGHDT, YNNKEL (reference sequence). The CDR3 has 13 amino acids. As DNA, the CDR3 is TGTGCCAGCAGCCAAGTTCCGAACACTGAAGCTTTCTTT. It yields the protein CASSQVPNTEAFF.

The chain joins TRBV6-1 to TRBJ1-1; D remains ambiguous. V was pared by 1 base and J by 3 bases, with 6 bases between. There are 13 residues in the CDR3. In germline, CDR1 is MNHNS, CDR2 SASEGT. The CDR3 here is CASSEELDTEAFF. CDR3 sequence (DNA): TGTGCCAGCAGTGAAGAATTGGACACTGAAGCTTTCTTT.

This chain joins TRBV10-3 and TRBJ1-1, with D tentatively TRBD1 (6 bases). Per the germline V gene, CDR1 is ENHRY and CDR2 is SYGVKD. V was trimmed by 4 bases and J by 8 bases, leaving 14 bases between them. The CDR3 runs to 13 residues. The CDR3 coding sequence is TGTGCCATCAGTGGGGGGGGCGCGGTAGAAGCTTTCTTT. Translating it yields CAISGGGAVEAFF.

This clone was seen only a few times. V is TRBV5-1 and J is TRBJ2-7; no reliable D call. Trimming pared 0 bases from V and 4 bases from J, leaving 11 bases between. The CDR3 covers 14 residues. CDR1 and CDR2 from the germline V gene are SGHRS and YFSETQ. CDR3 amino acids: CASSLAGDAYEQYF. Here the CDR3 DNA reads TGCGCCAGCAGCTTGGCCGGAGATGCTTACGAGCAGTACTTC.